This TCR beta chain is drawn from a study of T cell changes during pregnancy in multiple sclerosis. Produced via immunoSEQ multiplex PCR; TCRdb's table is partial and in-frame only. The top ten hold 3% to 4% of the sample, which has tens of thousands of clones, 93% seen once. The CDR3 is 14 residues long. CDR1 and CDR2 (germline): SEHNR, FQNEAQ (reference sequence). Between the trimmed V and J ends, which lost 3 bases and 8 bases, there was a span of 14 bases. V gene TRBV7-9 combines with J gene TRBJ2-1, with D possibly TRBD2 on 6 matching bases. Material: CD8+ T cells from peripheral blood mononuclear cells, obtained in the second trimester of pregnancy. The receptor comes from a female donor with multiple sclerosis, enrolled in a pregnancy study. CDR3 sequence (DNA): TGTGCCAGCAGCTTTCCCGAATCGGGGGATGAGCAGTTCTTC. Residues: CASSFPESGDEQFF.